This is a list of T cell receptor beta chains from one sample in a study of response to subunit inactivated influenza vaccine. TCRdb passed the RT-PCR reads through MiXCR, listing each CDR3 protein once. The sample has around 760,000 distinct CDR3 sequences; approximately 15% are singletons. Sample: PBMCs from blood, taken 14 to 15 days before vaccination. Source of these receptors: a man in his fifties who received an inactivated influenza vaccine. Each CDR3 is given with its conserved first and last residue. Only part of the rows carry a size: once, few, many, or a class if the clone is expanded.

CSARSMQRRGGYF 13 . TRBV20-1
CAWSKGLKQYF 11 . TRBV30
CASTRGGGDTQYF 13 . TRBV6-1
CASSQEIATGELFF 14 many TRBV4-1
CASSLAELASVNEQFF 16 few TRBV5-1
CASSEALSGLIGSGYTF 17 . TRBV6-1
CSARVRLASYEQYF 14 . TRBV20-1
CASSQEIPPSGSSYEQYF 18 . TRBV4-3
CSAPGQGDSPLHF 13 few TRBV20-1
CSAASGYEQYF 11 many TRBV29-1
CASSPRQGAGEQYF 14 few TRBV5-1
CASSLASASYGYTF 14 few TRBV7-9
CASISTRSGRNTQYF 15 few TRBV7-9
CSAFDRGAYEQYF 13 . TRBV20-1
CASSYEGMGTGELFF 15 many TRBV6-2/TRBV6-3
CSAPGQGQTGANVLTF 16 . TRBV20-1
CASSFFKDQPQHF 13 many TRBV12-3/TRBV12-4
CASKQGFSYEQYF 13 many TRBV2
CSARDEAEEQFF 12 few TRBV20-1
CASSFGMRLIRAVRFYEQYF 20 . TRBV28